The 25 T cell receptor beta chains in this list originate from one sample, sequenced in a study of regulatory T cells in long-lasting Graves disease. Arm-PCR with iRepertoire HTBI primers amplified the CDR3 regions for these TCR beta libraries. Via MiXCR, TCRdb re-called the multiplex PCR reads, giving one row per CDR3 protein. The repertoire includes about 470,000 distinct CDR3 sequences, less than 25% of them detected once, and over 7.5% sits in the top ten. The time point: persistent/refractory GD, antithyroid drugs over 5 years with positive TRAb. The TCR library was made from RNA that had been extracted from PBMCs in TRIzol. The sample in question was peripheral blood mononuclear cells (PBMCs), obtained when the disease was refractory, from a patient treated with antithyroid drugs. The receptors were gathered from a female donor with Graves disease.

This clonotype has a handful of counts. The chain combines TRBV6-5 with TRBJ1-5; D remains unclear. Germline assignment: CDR1 MNHEY and CDR2 SVGAGI. Trimming cost V 0 bases and J 1 base, with 7 bases left between them. This CDR3 region has 15 residues. The CDR3 DNA reads as TGTGCCAGCAGTTACTCTTCTCCAAGCAATCAGCCCCAGCATTTT. Encoded protein: CASSYSSPSNQPQHF.

The V and J genes are TRBV27 and TRBJ2-3, with 11 bases aligning to TRBD2. CDR3 length: 23 amino acids. CDR1 is MNHEY and CDR2 is SMNVEV in the germline V gene (reference sequence). V gave up 2 bases and J gave up 2 bases; unmatched junction bases: 24. CDR3 loop: CASSLPRASGRPRLGRVTDTQYF. The CDR3 DNA reads as TGTGCCAGCAGTTTACCGAGGGCTAGCGGGAGGCCGCGGCTGGGCAGGGTCACAGATACGCAGTATTTT.

This clonotype has a count of ten or more. The V and J genes are TRBV7-3 and TRBJ1-1; 7 nucleotides agree with TRBD1. Losses at the gene ends were 0 bases for V and 3 bases for J; bases not matched to a gene: 10. This CDR3 has 17 residues. Germline CDR1 reads SGHTA; CDR2 reads FQGTGA. CDR3 in amino acids: CASSLTPPYRGYTEAFF. DNA for the CDR3: TGTGCCAGCAGCTTAACCCCGCCGTACAGGGGTTACACTGAAGCTTTCTTT.

V and J are TRBV6-1 and TRBJ2-6; D is uncertain. Germline V gene lookup returns CDR1 MNHNS and CDR2 SASEGT. V gave up 8 bases and J gave up 1 base, with 12 bases separating them. This CDR3 contains 15 residues. CDR3 sequence: CASGVTPSGANVLTF. For the CDR3, the DNA is TGTGCCAGCGGAGTCACCCCGTCTGGGGCCAACGTCCTGACTTTC.

The chain carries TRBV30 and TRBJ1-6; a possible D gene is TRBD1 (6 bases). The CDR3 loop spans 17 amino acids. Trimming took off 3 bases at V and 0 bases at J, with 15 bases between the two ends. Germline V gene data show CDR1 as GTSNPN and CDR2 as SVGIG (reference sequence). CDR3 sequence reads: CAWREETGSSYNSPLHF. The CDR3 DNA reads as TGTGCCTGGAGGGAAGAGACAGGAAGCTCCTATAATTCACCCCTCCACTTT.

This clonotype was seen repeatedly, ten times or more. The V gene is TRBV28, the J gene TRBJ2-7, with 8 bases lining up with TRBD2. The ends lost 7 bases at V and 6 bases at J; junction bases unmatched: 5. The CDR3 length is 12 residues. Germline V lookup: CDR1 MDHEN, CDR2 SYDVKM. CDR3 amino acids: CASTGSGSEQYF. CDR3 sequence (DNA): TGTGCCAGCACGGGCAGCGGGAGCGAGCAGTACTTC.

On this clonotype itself: A single base separates this from a much larger clone, so it may be a read error. J is TRBJ2-7 and V is TRBV4-2; 8 bases match TRBD1. Germline loops: CDR1 LGHNA, CDR2 YNFKEQ. V was pared by 3 bases and J by 3 bases, with 4 bases of the junction left unmatched. This CDR3 is built from 14 residues. CDR3 bases: TGTGCCAGCAGCCACCCGGGACAGGACTACGAGCAGTACTTC. Its translation is CASSHPGQDYEQYF.

V is TRBV20-1 and J is TRBJ2-1; TRBD2 aligns across 10 bases. V lost 6 bases and J lost 10; bases outside the gene matches: 12. Germline CDR1 DFQATT, CDR2 SNEGSKA (reference sequence). This CDR3 contains 14 residues. CDR3 DNA sequence: TGCAGTGCCCGGGGCACTAGCGGGATGGGGGAGCAGTTCTTC. Its protein is CSARGTSGMGEQFF.

This clonotype was seen only a few times. V gene TRBV20-1 combines with J gene TRBJ1-5; D is possibly TRBD1 (5 bases). The length of the CDR3 is 16 residues. V lost 5 bases to trimming and J lost 1 base, with 18 bases between them. Looked up from germline, CDR1 is DFQATT and CDR2 is SNEGSKA (reference sequence). The chain's CDR3 is CSASPPGRESNQPQHF. In DNA, the CDR3 is TGCAGTGCTTCACCCCCGGGGCGGGAGAGCAATCAGCCCCAGCATTTT.

For this clonotype: One end of the junction does not line up with germline, which may come from a read error. The V call is TRBV4-1, the J call TRBJ1-5; 7 nucleotides line up with TRBD1. The germline V gene has CDR1 MGHRA and CDR2 YSYEKL. This CDR3 contains 15 residues. This CDR3 is CVSSQGQPSNQPQHF. CDR3 DNA: TGCGTCAGCAGCCAGGGACAGCCCTCCAATCAGCCCCAGCATTTT.

The chain links TRBV5-1 to TRBJ1-3; D ambiguous. CDR3 length: 17 amino acids. With 0 bases removed from V and 0 bases from J, the gap between germline ends came to 13 bases. Germline V gene data show CDR1 as SGHRS and CDR2 as YFSETQ. CDR3 sequence (DNA): TGCGCCAGCAGCTTGGTTCACTCGGGCCTCTCTGGAAACACCATATATTTT. This sequence encodes CASSLVHSGLSGNTIYF.

The chain combines TRBV3-1 with TRBJ1-3; no definite D call. V gave up 8 bases and J gave up 3 bases, with 14 bases separating them. The germline CDR1 and CDR2 sequences are LGHDT and YNNKEL (reference sequence). The CDR3 spans 14 residues. This chain's CDR3 is CASRRWSVGNTIYF. For the CDR3, the DNA is TGTGCCAGCCGGCGATGGAGCGTTGGAAACACCATATATTTT.

In its sample, this clonotype was seen many times. V gene TRBV6-5 combines with J gene TRBJ2-7; no reliable D call. V shed 1 base and J shed 2 bases, with 9 bases lying between them. This CDR3 comprises 14 residues. Looked up from germline, CDR1 is MNHEY and CDR2 is SVGAGI. Here the CDR3 reads CASSYFADAYEQYF. The CDR3 DNA is TGTGCCAGCAGTTACTTCGCGGACGCCTACGAGCAGTACTTC.

Of note for this clonotype: Being one base from a much bigger clone, this may be a read error. This chain joins TRBV6-2 or TRBV6-3 and TRBJ2-5; D unclear. Looked up from germline, CDR1 is MNHEY and CDR2 is SVGEGT. The CDR3 has 12 amino acids. The CDR3 nucleotides are TGTGGCAGCAGTAACAACCAAGAGACCCAGTACTTC. Protein sequence: CGSSNNQETQYF.

This clonotype was seen a few times. The chain is built from TRBV7-3 and TRBJ2-2; tentatively, D is TRBD1 (6 bases). The CDR3 covers 14 residues. Germline CDR1 and CDR2: SGHTA and FQGTGA. V was trimmed by 3 bases and J by 6 bases, leaving 11 bases between them. The CDR3 loop reads CASSFNRESGELFF. The CDR3 DNA sequence: TGTGCCAGCAGCTTCAACAGGGAATCCGGGGAGCTGTTTTTT.

This clonotype was recorded many times. This sequence joins TRBV28 and TRBJ2-7; D may be TRBD2 (5 bases). Trimming left V 6 bases short and J 0 bases short, with 15 bases between. The CDR3 totals 15 residues. Germline V gene data show CDR1 as MDHEN and CDR2 as SYDVKM. For the CDR3, the DNA is TGTGCCAGCAGCCCCCTGACTACGAACTCCTACGAGCAGTACTTC. It yields the protein CASSPLTTNSYEQYF.

The CDR3 sequence is CASSLVGRINTEAFF. CDR3 nucleotides: TGCGCCAGCAGCTTGGTCGGGAGGATAAACACTGAAGCTTTCTTT. V and J are TRBV5-1 and TRBJ1-1, with unresolved D. Germline V CDR1 and CDR2: SGHRS, YFSETQ. Trimming pared 0 bases from V and 2 bases from J, leaving 11 bases between. CDR3 length: 15 residues. The entire variable domain, with the rest obtained from reference TRBV5-1 and TRBJ1-1, is as follows: KAGVTQTPRYLIKTRGQQVTLSCSPISGHRSVSWYQQTPGQGLQFLFEYFSETQRNKGNFPGRFSGRQFSNSRSEMNVSTLELGDSALYLCASSLVGRINTEAFFGQGTRLTVV.

This clonotype showed up many times. J is TRBJ1-1 and V is TRBV27; 7 bases fit TRBD1. The CDR3 contains 15 residues. The V segment lost 2 bases and the J segment 0 bases; nucleotides outside the gene matches: 3. CDR1 MNHEY and CDR2 SMNVEV come from the germline V gene (reference sequence). CDR3 region: CASSLRQGLNTEAFF. The CDR3 bases are TGTGCCAGCAGTTTACGACAGGGATTGAACACTGAAGCTTTCTTT.

This chain links TRBV29-1 with TRBJ2-7, with 8 bases identical to TRBD1. Unmatched junction bases numbered 15, after V lost 6 bases and J lost 2 bases. The CDR3 covers 16 residues. Germline V gene lookup returns CDR1 SQVTM and CDR2 ANQGSEA. CDR3 protein: CSVELAGGVKAYEQYF. The CDR3 DNA is TGCAGCGTCGAGTTAGCAGGGGGCGTAAAAGCCTACGAGCAGTACTTC.

This chain links TRBV18 with TRBJ2-5; tentatively, D is TRBD1 (6 bases). The V and J ends lost 2 bases and 5 bases respectively, with 9 bases between them. The length of the CDR3 is 13 residues. Germline V gives CDR1 KGHSH, CDR2 LQKENI. The CDR3 loop reads CASSPGGDETQYF. Here the CDR3 DNA reads TGTGCCAGCTCACCAGGGGGCGATGAGACCCAGTACTTC.

In regard to this clonotype: A clone one base away is much larger, so this may be a read error. The gene calls are TRBV6-1 and TRBJ2-7, with no clear D. This CDR3 has 14 residues. The V end was cut by 2 bases, the J end by 3 bases, with 11 bases between. Germline lookup yields CDR1 MNHNS and CDR2 SASEGT. The CDR3 nucleotides are TGTGCCAGCAGTGAAAGTAAAGCATACTACGAGCAGTACTTC. Its translation is CASSESKAYYEQYF.

The CDR3 loop reads CASSDTGVGQETQYF. The CDR3 nucleotides read TGTGCCAGCAGCGACACAGGGGTGGGGCAAGAGACCCAGTACTTC. The chain carries TRBV2 and TRBJ2-5; TRBD1 matches 7 bases. CDR1 is SNHLY and CDR2 is FYNNEI in the germline V gene. CDR3 length: 15 amino acids. V lost 6 bases and J lost 2; bases outside the gene matches: 9.

With regard to this clonotype: An end of the junction differs from the germline gene, which may be a read error. The chain joins TRBV6-2 or TRBV6-3 to TRBJ2-4; perhaps TRBD1 as D (5 bases). CDR3 size: 14 residues. Germline assignment: CDR1 MNHEY and CDR2 SVGEGT. In nucleotides, the CDR3 is TGTGCCAGCAGTTACGACAGAGTAAAAAACATTCGGTACTTC. Translated, it gives CASSYDRVKNIRYF.

This clonotype was picked up many times. The chain joins TRBV28 to TRBJ1-3; D call uncertain. V was trimmed by 5 bases and J by 8 bases, leaving 7 bases between them. In germline, CDR1 is MDHEN, CDR2 SYDVKM. The CDR3 extends over 11 amino acids. The CDR3 protein is CASSPGDTIYF. The DNA for the CDR3 is TGTGCCAGCAGTCCTGGGGACACCATATATTTT. Looking up the rest from reference TRBV28 and TRBJ1-3 gives the full variable domain: DVKVTQSSRYLVKRTGEKVFLECVQDMDHENMFWYRQDPGLGLRLIYFSYDVKMKEKGDIPEGYSVSREKKERFSLILESASTNQTSMYLCASSPGDTIYFGEGSWLTVV.

Comment on this clonotype: This is likely a read error, given that the CDR3 carries no conserved phenylalanine or tryptophan at its end. The chain combines TRBV14 with TRBJ2-5; D ambiguous. Germline lookup yields CDR1 SGHDN and CDR2 FVKESK. Trimming removed 0 bases at V and 3 bases at J, with 11 bases between. This CDR3 is built from 15 residues. The CDR3 loop reads CASSQDGLVEETQYL. Here the CDR3 DNA reads TGTGCCAGCAGCCAAGATGGGCTAGTCGAAGAGACCCAGTACCTC.